This T cell receptor (beta chain) emerged from a study of blood T cell repertoires in COVID-19 (dated by TCRdb to 2018 to 2021). Background for the entire study: The collaborator samples originated in the United States, Italy and Spain and spanned the acute and convalescent phases of COVID-19. The prospective study material was composed of cDNA or gDNA derived from T cells, B-cell-depleted T cells, or PBMCs. The dataset comprised deeply sampled blood TCRbeta repertoires from subjects exposed to, actively infected with, or recovered from COVID-19. The repertoires were released in a freely available public database intended as a resource for research on the immune response to SARS-CoV-2. Samples were obtained from the ongoing ImmuneRACE study (first 160 participants) and from 1,200 or so subjects provided by 6 global collaborators. The sample metadata nearly always contained a de-identified subject ID, COVID-19 status, age in years and sex. Where HLA class I and class II types were available, the types were taken from metadata supplied by the sample provider, not from assay-based typing.

The research as a whole found: The amount of clinical and demographic metadata varied by source and participant and was provided uncurated.

V sheds 0 bases and J sheds 8 bases, leaving 17 bases between their ends. From the cysteine up to the phenylalanine, the CDR3 has a length of 16 residues. Just CDR3 DNA is preserved here, 48 bases in frame from base 1. CDR1 and CDR2 are drawn from the germline V gene: SGHRS, YFSETQ. The collaborating institutions used their own protocols to collect whole blood in K2EDTA tubes. For TCRbeta analysis, collaborators shipped samples in one of three forms: frozen whole blood, isolated PBMCs, or DNA extracted from either of those sample types. This clone was found a few times. Which antigen it targets is not known. The record has no base qualities; no much larger clone is one base away. TCRbeta CDR3 regions were amplified from genomic DNA by means of the immunoSEQ Assay, a bias-controlled multiplex PCR. Per the authors' processing: The number of nucleated cells in each sample was estimated by amplification of reference gene primers within the assay. To quantify the absolute abundance of each unique TCRbeta CDR3 rearrangement, sequence reads were collapsed and filtered. Productive Simpson clonality was computed per sample as the square root of Simpson's diversity index over productive rearrangements. The table comes from immuneACCESS by way of TCRdb, which keeps in-frame sequences with V and J called. Part of the clones is missing from these tables; in studies checked, under half for an unresolved V gene and the rest for unknown reasons. The V and J calls and clone size were taken over from that table, and D and trimming were inferred from the DNA. For this sample the table gives about 360,000 clones, of which around 88% were detected only once. Of the sample, around 3% falls within the top ten clones.

The sequence was obtained from a man aged 25 to 40 with active or convalescent COVID-19. The sample consisted of peripheral blood. The chain couples TRBV5-1 to TRBJ1-4; TRBD1 might be the D gene, on 5 matching bases. The DNA reads TGCGCCAGCAGCTTGGTGGGGCCAGGGCCCTCCGAAAAACTGTTTTTT. The resulting protein is CASSLVGPGPSEKLFF. This CDR3, with the reference TRBV5-1 and TRBJ1-4 proteins standing in past its ends, gives the full variable domain KAGVTQTPRYLIKTRGQQVTLSCSPISGHRSVSWYQQTPGQGLQFLFEYFSETQRNKGNFPGRFSGRQFSNSRSEMNVSTLELGDSALYLCASSLVGPGPSEKLFFGSGTQLSVL.